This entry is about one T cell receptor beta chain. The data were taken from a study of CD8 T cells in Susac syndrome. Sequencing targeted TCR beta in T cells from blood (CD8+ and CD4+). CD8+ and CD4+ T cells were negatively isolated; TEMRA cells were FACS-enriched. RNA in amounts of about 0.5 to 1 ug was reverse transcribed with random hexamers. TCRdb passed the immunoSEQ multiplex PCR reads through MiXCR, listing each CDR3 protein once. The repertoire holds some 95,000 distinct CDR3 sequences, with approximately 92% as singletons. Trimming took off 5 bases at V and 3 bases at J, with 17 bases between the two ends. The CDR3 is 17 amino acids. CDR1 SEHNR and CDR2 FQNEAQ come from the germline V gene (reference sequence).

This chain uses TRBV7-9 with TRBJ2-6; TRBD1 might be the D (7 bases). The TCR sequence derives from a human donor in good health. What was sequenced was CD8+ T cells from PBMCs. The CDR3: CASSPVGGGNGANVLTF. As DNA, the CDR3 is TGTGCCAGCAGCCCCGTTGGAGGGGGCAATGGGGCCAACGTCCTGACTTTC.